The present TCR beta chain was sequenced within a study of T cells in Graves' hyperthyroidism and ophthalmopathy. To note about this clonotype: A much larger clonotype is one base distant, so this may be a read error.

V lost 6 bases to trimming and J lost 4 bases, with 9 bases between them. The CDR3 totals 13 residues. Germline V gives CDR1 KGHDR, CDR2 SFDVKD. RNA transcripts gave rise to amplified TCR beta CDR3 regions. The HTBI primer set was used in a first-round RT-PCR of the TCR CDR3. In TCRdb, the multiplex PCR reads were re-called with MiXCR into one record per CDR3 protein. The table shows around 60,000 distinct CDR3 sequences, with roughly 49% occurring only once. This clonotype was sampled from a woman aged 25 to 39 with Graves' ophthalmopathy. V is TRBV24-1 and J is TRBJ1-5, with D unresolved. The specimen sequenced was blood. The CDR3, as DNA: TGTGCCACCAGTTTATTGGGGAATCAGCCCCAGCATTTT. Protein: CATSLLGNQPQHF.